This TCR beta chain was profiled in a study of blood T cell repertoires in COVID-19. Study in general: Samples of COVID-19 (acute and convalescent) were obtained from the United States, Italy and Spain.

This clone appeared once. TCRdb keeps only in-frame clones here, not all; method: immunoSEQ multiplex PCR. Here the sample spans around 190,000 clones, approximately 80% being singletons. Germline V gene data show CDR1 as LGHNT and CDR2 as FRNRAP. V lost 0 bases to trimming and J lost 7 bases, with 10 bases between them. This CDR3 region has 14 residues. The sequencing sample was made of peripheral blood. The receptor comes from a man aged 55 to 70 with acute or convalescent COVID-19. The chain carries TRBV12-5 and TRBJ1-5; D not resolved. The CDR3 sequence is CASGLVNTQQPQHF. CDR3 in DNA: TGTGCTAGTGGTTTGGTAAACACCCAGCAGCCCCAGCATTTT.